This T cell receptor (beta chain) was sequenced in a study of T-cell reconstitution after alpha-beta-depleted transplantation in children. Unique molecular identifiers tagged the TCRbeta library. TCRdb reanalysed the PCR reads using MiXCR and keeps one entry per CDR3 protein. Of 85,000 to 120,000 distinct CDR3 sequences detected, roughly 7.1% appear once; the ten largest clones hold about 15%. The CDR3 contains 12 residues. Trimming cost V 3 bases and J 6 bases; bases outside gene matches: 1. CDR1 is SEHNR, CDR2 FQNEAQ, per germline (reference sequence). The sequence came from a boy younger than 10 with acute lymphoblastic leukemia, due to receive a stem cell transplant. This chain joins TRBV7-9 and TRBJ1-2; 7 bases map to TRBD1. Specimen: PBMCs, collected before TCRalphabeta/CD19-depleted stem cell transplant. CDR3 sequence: CASSLGTDGYTF. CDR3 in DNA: TGTGCCAGCAGCTTGGGGACAGATGGCTACACCTTC.